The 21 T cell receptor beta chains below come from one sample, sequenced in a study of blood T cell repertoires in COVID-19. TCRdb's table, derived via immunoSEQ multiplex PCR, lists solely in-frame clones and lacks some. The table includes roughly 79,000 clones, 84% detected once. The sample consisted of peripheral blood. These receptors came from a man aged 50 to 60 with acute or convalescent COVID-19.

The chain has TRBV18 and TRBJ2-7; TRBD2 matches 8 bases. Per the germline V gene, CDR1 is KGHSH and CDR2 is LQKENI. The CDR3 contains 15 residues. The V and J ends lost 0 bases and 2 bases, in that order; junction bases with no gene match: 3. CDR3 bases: TGTGCCAGCTCACCACCACTAGCGGAGACCTACGAGCAGTACTTC. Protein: CASSPPLAETYEQYF.

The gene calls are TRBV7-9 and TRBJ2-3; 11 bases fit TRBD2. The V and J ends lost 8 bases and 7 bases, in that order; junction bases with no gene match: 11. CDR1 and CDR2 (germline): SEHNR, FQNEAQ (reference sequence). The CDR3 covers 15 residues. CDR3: CASGRTLAGGYTQYF. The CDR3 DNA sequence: TGTGCCAGCGGTAGAACTTTAGCGGGGGGGTATACGCAGTATTTT.

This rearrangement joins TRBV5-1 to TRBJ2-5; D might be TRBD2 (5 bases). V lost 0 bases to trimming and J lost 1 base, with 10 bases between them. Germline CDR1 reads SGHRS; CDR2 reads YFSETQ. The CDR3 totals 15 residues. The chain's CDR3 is CASSLADYPQETQYF. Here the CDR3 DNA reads TGCGCCAGCAGCTTGGCCGACTACCCCCAAGAGACCCAGTACTTC. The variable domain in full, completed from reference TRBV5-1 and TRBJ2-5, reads KAGVTQTPRYLIKTRGQQVTLSCSPISGHRSVSWYQQTPGQGLQFLFEYFSETQRNKGNFPGRFSGRQFSNSRSEMNVSTLELGDSALYLCASSLADYPQETQYFGPGTRLLVL.

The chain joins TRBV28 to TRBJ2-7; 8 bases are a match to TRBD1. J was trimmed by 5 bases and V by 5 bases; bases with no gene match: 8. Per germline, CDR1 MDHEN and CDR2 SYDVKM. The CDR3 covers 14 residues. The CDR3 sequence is CASSTPGTGNEQYF. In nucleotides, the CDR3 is TGTGCCAGCAGTACCCCGGGGACAGGAAACGAGCAGTACTTC.

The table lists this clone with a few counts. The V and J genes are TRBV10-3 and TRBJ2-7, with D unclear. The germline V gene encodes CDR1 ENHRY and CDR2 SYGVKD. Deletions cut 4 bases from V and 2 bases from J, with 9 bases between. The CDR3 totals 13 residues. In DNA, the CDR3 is TGTGCCATCAGTGGTCACAGACCCTACGAGCAGTACTTC. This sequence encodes CAISGHRPYEQYF.

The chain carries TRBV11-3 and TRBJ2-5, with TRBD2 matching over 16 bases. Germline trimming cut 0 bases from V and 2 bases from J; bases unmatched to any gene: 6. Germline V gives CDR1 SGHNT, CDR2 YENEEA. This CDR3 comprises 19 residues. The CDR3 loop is CASSLDRGLAGGFQETQYF. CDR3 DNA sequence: TGTGCCAGCAGCTTAGATCGGGGACTAGCGGGAGGGTTTCAAGAGACCCAGTACTTC.

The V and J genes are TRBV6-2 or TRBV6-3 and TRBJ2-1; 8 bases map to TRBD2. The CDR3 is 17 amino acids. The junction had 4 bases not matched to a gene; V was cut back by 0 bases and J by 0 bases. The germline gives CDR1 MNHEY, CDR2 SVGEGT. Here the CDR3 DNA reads TGTGCCAGCAGTTACTCGGAGGCGGGGGGCTCCTACAATGAGCAGTTCTTC. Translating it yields CASSYSEAGGSYNEQFF.

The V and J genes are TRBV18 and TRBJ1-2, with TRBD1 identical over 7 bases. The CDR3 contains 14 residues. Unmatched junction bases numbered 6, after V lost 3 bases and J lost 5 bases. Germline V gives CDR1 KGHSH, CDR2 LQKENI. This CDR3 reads CASSPGTDAYGYTF. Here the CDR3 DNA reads TGTGCCAGCTCACCTGGGACAGATGCTTATGGCTACACCTTC.

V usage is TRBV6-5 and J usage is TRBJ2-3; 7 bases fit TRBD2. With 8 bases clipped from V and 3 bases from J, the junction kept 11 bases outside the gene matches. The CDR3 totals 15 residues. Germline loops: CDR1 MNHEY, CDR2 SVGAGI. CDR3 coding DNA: TGTGCCAGCTCGTTAGCGGGCCCAGGAACAGATACGCAGTATTTT. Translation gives CASSLAGPGTDTQYF.

The CDR3 protein is CSAQVRQGEDTQYF. As DNA, the CDR3 is TGCAGCGCCCAAGTGCGGCAGGGGGAAGATACGCAGTATTTT. V usage is TRBV29-1 and J usage is TRBJ2-3; 7 positions agree with TRBD1. The CDR3 runs to 14 residues. The germline V gene encodes CDR1 SQVTM and CDR2 ANQGSEA. J lost 5 bases, V lost 7 bases, and 12 bases had no gene match.

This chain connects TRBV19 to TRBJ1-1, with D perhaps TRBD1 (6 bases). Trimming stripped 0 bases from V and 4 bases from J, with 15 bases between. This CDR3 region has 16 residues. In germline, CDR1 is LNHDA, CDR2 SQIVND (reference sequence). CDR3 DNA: TGTGCCAGTAGTATAGATCGGGCAGGGGCGATCACTGAAGCTTTCTTT. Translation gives CASSIDRAGAITEAFF.

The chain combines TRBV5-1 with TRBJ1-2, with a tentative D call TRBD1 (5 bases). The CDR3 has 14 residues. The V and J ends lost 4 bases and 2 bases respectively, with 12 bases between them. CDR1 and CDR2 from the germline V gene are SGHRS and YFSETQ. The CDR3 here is CASSQMTENYGYTF. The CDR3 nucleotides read TGCGCCAGCAGCCAGATGACAGAAAACTATGGCTACACCTTC.

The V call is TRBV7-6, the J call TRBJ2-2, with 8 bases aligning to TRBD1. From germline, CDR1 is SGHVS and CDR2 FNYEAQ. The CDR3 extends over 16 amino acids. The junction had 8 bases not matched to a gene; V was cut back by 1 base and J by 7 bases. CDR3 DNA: TGTGCCAGCAGCTTAGTCCGAACAGGGGGAATCGGGGAGCTGTTTTTT. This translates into CASSLVRTGGIGELFF.

In DNA, the CDR3 is TGTGCCAGCAGCGACACAGGGTCCGGGGAGCTGTTTTTT. Protein product: CASSDTGSGELFF. This chain links TRBV9 with TRBJ2-2; D is perhaps TRBD1 (6 bases). This CDR3 has 13 residues. The V end was cut by 3 bases, the J end by 6 bases, with 9 bases between. The germline V gene has CDR1 SGDLS and CDR2 YYNGEE.

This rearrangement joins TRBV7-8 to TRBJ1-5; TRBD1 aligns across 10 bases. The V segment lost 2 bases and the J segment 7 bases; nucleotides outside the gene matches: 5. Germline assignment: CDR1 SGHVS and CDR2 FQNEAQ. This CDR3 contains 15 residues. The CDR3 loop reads CASSLLVTGGQPQHF. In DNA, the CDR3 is TGTGCCAGCAGCTTATTGGTGACAGGGGGCCAGCCCCAGCATTTT.

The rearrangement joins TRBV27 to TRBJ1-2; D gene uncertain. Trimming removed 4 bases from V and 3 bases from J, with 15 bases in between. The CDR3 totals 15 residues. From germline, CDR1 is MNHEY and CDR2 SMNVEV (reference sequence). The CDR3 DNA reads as TGTGCCAGCAGTTCCGGAGAAGACTTCGACTATGGCTACACCTTC. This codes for CASSSGEDFDYGYTF.

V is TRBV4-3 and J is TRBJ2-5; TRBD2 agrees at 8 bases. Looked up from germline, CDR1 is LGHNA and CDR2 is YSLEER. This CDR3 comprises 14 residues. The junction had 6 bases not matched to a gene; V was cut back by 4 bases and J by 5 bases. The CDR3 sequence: CASSLSGSVETQYF. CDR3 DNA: TGCGCCAGCAGCCTAAGCGGGAGTGTGGAGACCCAGTACTTC.

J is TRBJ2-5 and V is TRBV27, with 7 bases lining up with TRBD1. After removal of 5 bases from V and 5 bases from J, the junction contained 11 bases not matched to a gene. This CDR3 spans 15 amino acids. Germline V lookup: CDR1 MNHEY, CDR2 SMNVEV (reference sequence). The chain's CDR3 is CASSPANRGTETQYF. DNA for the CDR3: TGTGCCAGCAGTCCGGCCAACAGGGGTACGGAGACCCAGTACTTC.

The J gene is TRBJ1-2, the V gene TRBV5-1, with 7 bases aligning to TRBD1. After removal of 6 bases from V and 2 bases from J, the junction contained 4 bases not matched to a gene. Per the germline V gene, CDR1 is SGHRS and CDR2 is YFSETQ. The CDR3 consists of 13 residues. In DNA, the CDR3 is TGCGCCAGCACCCGGGACAGAAACTATGGCTACACCTTC. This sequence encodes CASTRDRNYGYTF.

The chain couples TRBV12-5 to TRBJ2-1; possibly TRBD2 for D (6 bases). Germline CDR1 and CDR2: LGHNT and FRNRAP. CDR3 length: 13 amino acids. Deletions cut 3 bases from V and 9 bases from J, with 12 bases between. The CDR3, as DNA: TGTGCTAGTGGTTTAAAGGGAGCGGGTGAGCAGTTCTTC. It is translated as CASGLKGAGEQFF.

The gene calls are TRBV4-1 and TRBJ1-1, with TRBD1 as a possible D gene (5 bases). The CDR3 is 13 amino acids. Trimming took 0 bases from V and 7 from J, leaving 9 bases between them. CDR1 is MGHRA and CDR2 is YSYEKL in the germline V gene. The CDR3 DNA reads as TGCGCCAGCAGCCAAGAAGACAGCAGTGAAGCTTTCTTT. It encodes CASSQEDSSEAFF.